A single sample gave rise to the 20 T cell receptor beta chains below, sequenced in a study of T cells in Graves' hyperthyroidism and ophthalmopathy. Researchers amplified the TCR beta CDR3 regions from RNA transcripts. First-round RT-PCR targeting the TCR CDR3 was performed with the HTBI primer set. From the multiplex PCR reads, TCRdb called clonotypes with MiXCR, one entry per CDR3 protein. The top ten hold around 54% of the sample, which has about 460,000 distinct CDR3 sequences, under 25% seen once. Sequenced input: blood. These receptors all come from a woman in her 70s with Graves' ophthalmopathy.

The rearrangement joins TRBV19 to TRBJ2-1; 9 bases are a match to TRBD1. Germline loops: CDR1 LNHDA, CDR2 SQIVND (reference sequence). With 5 bases clipped from V and 4 bases from J, the junction kept 9 bases outside the gene matches. CDR3 length: 16 residues. In DNA, the CDR3 is TGTGCCAGTAGTCCCGCGGACAGGGGAAATTACAATGAGCAGTTCTTC. Translated: CASSPADRGNYNEQFF.

The chain has TRBV20-1 and TRBJ2-7, with a tentative D call TRBD2 (6 bases). Germline V CDR1 and CDR2: DFQATT, SNEGSKA (reference sequence). Between the trimmed V and J ends, which lost 4 bases and 4 bases, there was a span of 17 bases. The CDR3 has 14 residues. This CDR3 is CSATPGAGTYEQYF. As DNA, the CDR3 is TGCAGTGCTACCCCCGGGGCAGGGACTTACGAGCAGTACTTC.

This clonotype was recorded a few times. The chain employs TRBV12-3 or TRBV12-4 and TRBJ2-7, with 9 positions matching TRBD2. V trimming: 7 bases; J trimming: 3 bases; junction bases outside the gene matches: 13. This CDR3 contains 16 residues. The CDR3 DNA reads TGTGCCAGCACCCTTAGCGGGAGCGGCCCCCACTACGAGCAGTACTTC. This sequence encodes CASTLSGSGPHYEQYF.

As regards this clonotype: No conserved phenylalanine or tryptophan is present at the end of the CDR3, so a read error is the likely explanation. The chain couples TRBV27 to TRBJ2-7; 11 bases are a match to TRBD2. Looked up from germline, CDR1 is MNHEY and CDR2 is SMNVEV (reference sequence). The CDR3 extends over 15 amino acids. The ends lost 4 bases at V and 4 bases at J; junction bases unmatched: 6. CDR3 sequence reads: CASSSLGTSGYEQYL. CDR3 DNA sequence: TGTGCCAGCAGTTCCCTTGGGACTAGCGGTTACGAGCAGTACCTC.

At least ten counts were recorded for this clonotype. The rearrangement uses TRBV27 and TRBJ2-7; 11 nucleotides line up with TRBD1. This CDR3 is built from 14 residues. J lost 6 bases, V lost 4 bases, and 5 bases had no gene match. From germline, CDR1 is MNHEY and CDR2 SMNVEV (reference sequence). The CDR3, as DNA: TGTGCCAGCAGTTCGAGAGGGACAGGGGGCGAGCAGTACTTC. It translates to CASSSRGTGGEQYF.

This clonotype showed up many times. The chain combines TRBV12-3 or TRBV12-4 with TRBJ2-7; 10 bases map to TRBD2. J gave up 2 bases and V 7 bases, and 8 bases lay outside the gene matches. This CDR3 has 15 amino acids. The CDR3 sequence: CASTKSAGGTYEQYF. CDR3 nucleotide sequence: TGTGCCAGCACCAAGTCAGCGGGAGGGACCTACGAGCAGTACTTC.

This rearrangement joins TRBV7-2 to TRBJ1-5, with unresolved D. The CDR3 has 13 residues. Deletions cut 5 bases from V and 6 bases from J, with 11 bases between. Germline loops: CDR1 SGHTA, CDR2 FQGNSA. CDR3 DNA sequence: TGTGCCAGCAGCAGGGTTGCGGGTCAGCCCCAGCATTTT. This sequence encodes CASSRVAGQPQHF.

This chain joins TRBV25-1 and TRBJ2-2; 8 positions agree with TRBD2. Trimming at V came to 1 base and at J to 9 bases, leaving 10 bases not matched to a gene. Germline loops: CDR1 MGHDK, CDR2 SYGVNS. The CDR3 is 16 amino acids. The CDR3 sequence is CASSEWGDTSGRELFF. CDR3 DNA sequence: TGTGCCAGCAGTGAATGGGGAGATACTAGCGGCCGGGAGCTGTTTTTT.

This chain uses TRBV2 with TRBJ1-2, with D possibly being TRBD1 (5 bases). Germline V gene lookup returns CDR1 SNHLY and CDR2 FYNNEI. Deletions cut 4 bases from V and 6 bases from J, with 9 bases between. This CDR3 spans 12 amino acids. The CDR3, as DNA: TGTGCCAGCAGTGCGGGGCGGAATGGCTACACCTTC. Translating it yields CASSAGRNGYTF.

The chain employs TRBV18 and TRBJ1-3; D is undetermined. The CDR3 is 15 residues long. Trimming removed 1 base at V and 3 bases at J, with 10 bases between. CDR1 and CDR2 from the germline V gene are KGHSH and LQKENI. CDR3 bases: TGTGCCAGCTCACCACGGATGATGGGTGGAAACACCATATATTTT. Protein product: CASSPRMMGGNTIYF.

Notes on this clonotype: At one end the junction does not follow the germline gene, possibly because of a read error. The chain combines TRBV19 with TRBJ2-2; D is unresolved. Germline V CDR1 and CDR2: LNHDA, SQIVND (reference sequence). This CDR3 comprises 15 residues. CDR3 in amino acids: CAGSPRTEYTGELFF. Here the CDR3 DNA reads TGTGCCGGTAGTCCTCGGACGGAATACACCGGGGAGCTGTTTTTT.

The V gene is TRBV7-2, the J gene TRBJ2-4; TRBD2 matches 9 bases. Trimming took 1 base from V and 0 from J; bases not matched to a gene: 1. The CDR3 spans 16 residues. In germline, CDR1 is SGHTA, CDR2 FQGNSA. The CDR3 protein is CASSLELAGAKNIQYF. CDR3 coding DNA: TGTGCCAGCAGCTTAGAACTAGCGGGAGCCAAAAACATTCAGTACTTC. Full variable domain (missing parts from reference TRBV7-2 and TRBJ2-4): GAGVSQSPSNKVTEKGKDVELRCDPISGHTALYWYRQSLGQGLEFLIYFQGNSAPDKSGLPSDRFSAERTGGSVSTLTIQRTQQEDSAVYLCASSLELAGAKNIQYFGAGTRLSVL.

This clonotype was found a few times. J is TRBJ2-1 and V is TRBV20-1; TRBD1 is a possible D gene (5 bases). Trimming shortened V by 2 bases and J by 1 base, and 6 bases separated the two germline ends. Germline V gene data show CDR1 as DFQATT and CDR2 as SNEGSKA (reference sequence). This CDR3 has 13 amino acids. Here the CDR3 reads CSARRGSYNEQFF. The DNA for the CDR3 is TGCAGTGCTAGAAGGGGTTCCTACAATGAGCAGTTCTTC.

This clonotype was recorded at least ten times. The chain recombines TRBV28 with TRBJ1-1; D is uncertain. The CDR3 is 10 amino acids. Germline V lookup: CDR1 MDHEN, CDR2 SYDVKM. V was clipped by 9 bases and J by 7 bases, with 9 bases between them. CDR3 in DNA: TGTGCCAGTCTAGACGGTGAAGCTTTCTTT. Protein: CASLDGEAFF.

As concerns this clonotype: At one boundary the junction diverges from the germline segment, which might be a read error. CDR3 residues: CVSSLGLAVTDTQYF. CDR3 bases: TGTGTCAGCAGCTTAGGACTAGCGGTCACAGATACGCAGTATTTT. The chain has TRBV7-9 and TRBJ2-3; TRBD2 matches 10 bases. Per the germline V gene, CDR1 is SEHNR and CDR2 is FQNEAQ (reference sequence). The CDR3 is 15 amino acids.

The table lists this clonotype with many counts. Here the CDR3 DNA reads TGTGCCAGCAGTTACTCAGGGGGCTATGGCTACACCTTC. Its protein product is CASSYSGGYGYTF. The chain recombines TRBV6-6 with TRBJ1-2, with D tentatively TRBD1 (6 bases). V shed 0 bases and J shed 4 bases, with 6 bases lying between them. The germline CDR1 and CDR2 sequences are MNHNY and SVGAGI (reference sequence). This CDR3 has 13 amino acids.

This clonotype was counted a few times. The genes are TRBV7-3 and TRBJ2-1; tentative D call: TRBD1 (6 bases). Germline V gives CDR1 SGHTA, CDR2 FQGTGA. The CDR3 contains 17 residues. V lost 2 bases and J 0 bases, leaving 14 bases between the germline ends. CDR3 nucleotides: TGTGCCAGCAGCTTACTCCCGTTGGGGGCCTCCTACAATGAGCAGTTCTTC. Protein sequence: CASSLLPLGASYNEQFF.

The chain combines TRBV3-1 with TRBJ2-2; D is undetermined. The CDR3 runs 13 residues. Germline V gives CDR1 LGHDT, CDR2 YNNKEL (reference sequence). Between the trimmed V and J ends, which lost 1 base and 8 bases, there was a span of 8 bases. CDR3 bases: TGTGCCAGCAGCCAAGCCCCCTCTGGGGAGCTGTTTTTT. Amino acid sequence: CASSQAPSGELFF.

This clonotype occurred a few times. Relative to the germline gene, one junction end is altered; a read error may explain this. CDR3 protein: CASSKNPGAGGTYSEQFF. The DNA of the CDR3 is TGTGCCAGTAGTAAGAATCCAGGGGCTGGAGGGACTTACAGTGAGCAGTTCTTC. This chain uses TRBV19 with TRBJ2-1; D might be TRBD1 or TRBD2, each matching 6 bases. The germline CDR1 and CDR2 sequences are LNHDA and SQIVND (reference sequence). CDR3 length equals 18 residues.

Only a few counts were recorded for this clonotype. The V gene is TRBV29-1, the J gene TRBJ2-5; the D is unclear. V lost 5 bases and J 5 bases, leaving 12 bases between the germline ends. From germline, CDR1 is SQVTM and CDR2 ANQGSEA. This CDR3 region has 12 residues. The CDR3 here is CSVTRSGETQYF. The CDR3 nucleotides are TGCAGCGTTACCAGGTCTGGGGAGACCCAGTACTTC.